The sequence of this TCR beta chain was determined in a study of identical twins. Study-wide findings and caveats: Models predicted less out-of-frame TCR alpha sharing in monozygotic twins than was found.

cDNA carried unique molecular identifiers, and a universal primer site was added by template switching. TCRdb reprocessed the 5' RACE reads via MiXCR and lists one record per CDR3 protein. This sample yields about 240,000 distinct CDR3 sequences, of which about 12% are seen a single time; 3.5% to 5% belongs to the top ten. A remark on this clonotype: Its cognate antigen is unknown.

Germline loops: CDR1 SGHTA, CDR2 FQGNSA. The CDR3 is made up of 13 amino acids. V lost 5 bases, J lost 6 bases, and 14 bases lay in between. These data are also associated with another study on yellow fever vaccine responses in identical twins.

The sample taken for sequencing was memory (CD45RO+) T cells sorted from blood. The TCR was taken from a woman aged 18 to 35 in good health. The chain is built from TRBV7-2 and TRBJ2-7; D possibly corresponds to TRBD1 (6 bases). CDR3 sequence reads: CASSAPGVVEQYF. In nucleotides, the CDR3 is TGTGCCAGCAGCGCGCCAGGGGTCGTCGAGCAGTACTTC. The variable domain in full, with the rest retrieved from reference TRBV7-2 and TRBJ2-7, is GAGVSQSPSNKVTEKGKDVELRCDPISGHTALYWYRQSLGQGLEFLIYFQGNSAPDKSGLPSDRFSAERTGGSVSTLTIQRTQQEDSAVYLCASSAPGVVEQYFGPGTRLTVT.